This TCR beta chain was recovered during a study of siplizumab effects on memory and regulatory T cells. Broader study findings: Roughly 75-95% of dividing CD4+ or CD8+ clones were without an attributable naive or memory phenotype. Tregs that proliferated in siplizumab cultures did not have their suppressive function confirmed. The diversity of naive T cells seemed greater than that of memory cells, and their alloresponse contribution seemed major.

Some 92,000 TCR templates were assayed per sample. Sequencing used immunoSEQ multiplex PCR; TCRdb keeps in-frame clones, though not all of them. The sample holds some 80,000 clones, more than 85% seen once. This CDR3 contains 13 residues. Trimming took 3 bases from V and 1 from J, leaving 6 bases between them. Per germline, CDR1 LNHDA and CDR2 SQIVND (reference sequence). On this clone: The antigen remains unidentified.

Sequenced input: CD8+ T cells sorted from blood. The chain couples TRBV19 to TRBJ1-1, with no clear D. This TCR was sampled from a human donor in good health. The CDR3 sequence: CASSMYGNTEAFF. CDR3 bases: TGTGCCAGTAGTATGTACGGGAACACTGAAGCTTTCTTT.